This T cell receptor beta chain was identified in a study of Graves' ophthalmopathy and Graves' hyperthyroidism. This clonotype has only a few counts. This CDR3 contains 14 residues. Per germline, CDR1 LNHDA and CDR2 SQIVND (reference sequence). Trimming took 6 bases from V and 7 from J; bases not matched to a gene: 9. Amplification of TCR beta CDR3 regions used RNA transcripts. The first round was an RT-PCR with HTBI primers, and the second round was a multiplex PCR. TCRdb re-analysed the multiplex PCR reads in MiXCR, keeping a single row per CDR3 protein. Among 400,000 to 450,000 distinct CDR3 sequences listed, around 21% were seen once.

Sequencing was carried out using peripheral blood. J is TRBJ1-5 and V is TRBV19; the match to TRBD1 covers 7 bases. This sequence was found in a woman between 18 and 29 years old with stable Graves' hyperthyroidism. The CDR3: CASRDGRQGQPQHF. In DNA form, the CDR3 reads TGTGCCAGTAGAGATGGGAGACAGGGACAGCCCCAGCATTTT.